Listed below are T cell receptor beta chains from one sample, sequenced in a study of T cell responses to AZD1222 COVID-19 vaccine. The table came from immunoSEQ multiplex PCR; TCRdb's copy has only in-frame clones and leaves some out. The table includes 60,000 to 75,000 clones, about nine tenths detected once. The source was peripheral blood, collected 28 days after the second AZD1222 dose. Source of these receptors: an adult who received the AZD1222 COVID-19 vaccine. The CDR3 runs from the conserved cysteine through the conserved F or W. A D gene is named only where the DNA matches it firmly. Size is omitted from some rows. Given values are once, few, many or a class for expanded clones.

v_call	j_call	d_call	clone_size	cdr3_nt	cdr3_aa
TRBV11-2	TRBJ1-1	TRBD1	once	TGTGCCAGCAGCTTAGATACCCGGGACAGGGAGTCCCGAAACTATGAAGCTTTCTTT	CASSLDTRDRESRNYEAFF
TRBV10-3	TRBJ2-3	.	.	TGTGCCATCAGTGAGTCCGCCCCTTGGGGGCAGTATTTT	CAISESAPWGQYF
TRBV9	TRBJ2-1	TRBD2	.	TGTGCCAGCAGCGTTAGGACTAGCGGGACCCATGAGCAGTTCTTC	CASSVRTSGTHEQFF
TRBV28	TRBJ2-3	.	.	TGTGCCAGCAGTCCTCGTAAGGGGGGTCGGACAGGTGGGGATACGCAGTATTTT	CASSPRKGGRTGGDTQYF
TRBV5-1	TRBJ2-2	.	.	TGCGCCAGCAGCTTGGCAAGGGCTACCGGGGAGCTGTTTTTT	CASSLARATGELFF
TRBV27	TRBJ1-6	.	.	TGTGCCAGCAGTTTAAGGGGGGTCGAGGCGAACTCCTATAATTCACCCCTCCACTTT	CASSLRGVEANSYNSPLHF
TRBV28	TRBJ2-7	.	.	TGTGCCAGCAGTTTTAGGGCAGGGACCTACGAGCAGTACTTC	CASSFRAGTYEQYF
TRBV4-1	TRBJ2-1	.	.	TGCGCCAGCAGCCAAGCGTCCGGGACCCTCTACAATGAGCAGTTCTTC	CASSQASGTLYNEQFF
TRBV28	TRBJ1-1	.	.	TGTGCCAGCAGTAGTCACCAGAACACTGAAGCTTTCTTT	CASSSHQNTEAFF
TRBV5-5	TRBJ2-3	.	.	TGTGCCAGCAGCTTAGGTATCAAAGATACGCAGTATTTT	CASSLGIKDTQYF
TRBV7-3	TRBJ1-5	.	.	TGTGCCAGCAGCTTAGATGGCAATCAGCCCCAGCATTTT	CASSLDGNQPQHF